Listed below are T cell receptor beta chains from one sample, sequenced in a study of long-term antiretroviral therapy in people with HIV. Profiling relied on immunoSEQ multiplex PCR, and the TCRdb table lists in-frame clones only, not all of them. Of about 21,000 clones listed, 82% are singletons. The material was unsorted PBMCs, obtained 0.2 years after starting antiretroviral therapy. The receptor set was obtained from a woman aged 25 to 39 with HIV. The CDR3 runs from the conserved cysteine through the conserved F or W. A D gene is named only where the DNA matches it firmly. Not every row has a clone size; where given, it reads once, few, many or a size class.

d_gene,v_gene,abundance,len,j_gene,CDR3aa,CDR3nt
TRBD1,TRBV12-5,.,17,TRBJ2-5,CASAPLNRTGKSETQYF,TGTGCTAGTGCCCCCCTTAACAGGACAGGGAAATCTGAGACCCAGTACTTC
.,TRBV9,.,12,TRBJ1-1,CASSGVRGEAFF,TGTGCCAGCAGCGGTGTTAGGGGTGAAGCTTTCTTT
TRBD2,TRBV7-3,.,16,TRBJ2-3,CASSLSGGARSDTQYF,TGTGCCAGCAGCTTAAGCGGGGGGGCCAGGTCAGATACGCAGTATTTT
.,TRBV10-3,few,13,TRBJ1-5,CAIGSGLYQPQHF,TGTGCCATCGGGTCGGGGCTCTATCAGCCCCAGCATTTT
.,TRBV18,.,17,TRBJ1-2,CASSPPGGRRTNYGYTF,TGTGCCAGCTCACCCCCGGGGGGCAGACGAACTAACTATGGCTACACCTTC
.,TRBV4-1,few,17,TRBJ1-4,CASSQDASGVINEKLFF,TGCGCCAGCAGCCAAGATGCGTCAGGGGTTATTAATGAAAAACTGTTTTTT
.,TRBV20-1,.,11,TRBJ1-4,CSARSIEKLFF,TGCAGTGCTCGCTCTATTGAAAAACTGTTTTTT
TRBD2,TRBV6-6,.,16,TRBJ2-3,CASSFLAGGSTDTQYF,TGTGCCAGCAGTTTTCTAGCGGGGGGTAGCACAGATACGCAGTATTTT
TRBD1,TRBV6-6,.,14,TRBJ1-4,CASRPGGSNEKLFF,TGTGCCAGCAGGCCAGGGGGCTCTAATGAAAAACTGTTTTTT
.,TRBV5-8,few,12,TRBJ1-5,CASSFGNQPQHF,TGTGCCAGCAGCTTCGGTAATCAGCCCCAGCATTTT
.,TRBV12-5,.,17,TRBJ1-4,CASGSTGKSTANEKLFF,TGTGCTAGTGGTTCTACCGGAAAGTCGACCGCTAATGAAAAACTGTTTTTT
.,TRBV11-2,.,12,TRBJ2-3,CASSLPVDTQYF,TGTGCCAGCAGCTTACCAGTAGATACGCAGTATTTT
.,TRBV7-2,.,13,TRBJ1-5,CASSPFFNQPQHF,TGTGCCAGCAGCCCTTTTTTTAATCAGCCCCAGCATTTT
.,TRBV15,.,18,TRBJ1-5,CAISALFSIDNSNQPQHF,TGTGCCATCTCTGCACTCTTCTCGATAGACAATAGCAATCAGCCCCAGCATTTT
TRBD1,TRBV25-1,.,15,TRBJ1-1,CASSVTGGFFTEAFF,TGTGCCAGCAGTGTGACAGGGGGCTTTTTCACTGAAGCTTTCTTT
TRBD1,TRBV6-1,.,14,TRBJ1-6,CASFSTGVGSPLHF,TGTGCCAGCTTCTCGACAGGGGTCGGCTCACCCCTCCACTTT
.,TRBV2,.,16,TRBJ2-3,CASRRSRGLNTDTQYF,TGTGCCAGCAGGCGAAGTCGGGGGTTGAACACAGATACGCAGTATTTT
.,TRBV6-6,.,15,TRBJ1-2,CASSQNSLGGDGYTF,TGTGCCAGCAGCCAAAACAGTCTGGGTGGGGATGGCTACACCTTC
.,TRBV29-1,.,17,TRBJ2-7,CSVAAGTARPEHYEQYF,TGCAGCGTTGCCGCTGGGACTGCCCGGCCGGAACACTACGAGCAGTACTTC
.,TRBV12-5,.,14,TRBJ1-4,CASGPGKANEKLFF,TGTGCTAGTGGCCCAGGGAAGGCTAATGAAAAACTGTTTTTT
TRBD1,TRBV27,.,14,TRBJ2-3,CASSSDRGTDTQYF,TGTGCCAGCAGTTCGGACAGGGGCACAGATACGCAGTATTTT
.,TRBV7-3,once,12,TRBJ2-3,CASSSAADTQYF,TGTGCCAGCAGCTCTGCGGCGGATACGCAGTATTTT
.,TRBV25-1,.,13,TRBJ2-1,CASSENSYNEQFF,TGTGCCAGCAGTGAAAACAGCTACAATGAGCAGTTCTTC
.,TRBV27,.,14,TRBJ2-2,CASSSSLVPGELFF,TGTGCCAGCTCCTCGAGTTTAGTACCCGGGGAGCTGTTTTTT
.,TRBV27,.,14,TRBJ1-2,CASSLYPSNYGYTF,TGTGCCAGCAGTTTATATCCCTCTAACTATGGCTACACCTTC
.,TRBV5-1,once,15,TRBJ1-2,CASSLMAPSNYGYTF,TGCGCCAGCAGCTTGATGGCCCCATCTAACTATGGCTACACCTTC
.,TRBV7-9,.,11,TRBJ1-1,CASSLVTEAFF,TGTGCCAGCAGCTTAGTAACAGAAGCTTTCTTT
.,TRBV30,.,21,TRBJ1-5,CAWEVGEEYAVDRRDNQPQHF,TGTGCCTGGGAGGTTGGAGAGGAATATGCTGTAGACAGGAGGGATAATCAGCCCCAGCATTTT
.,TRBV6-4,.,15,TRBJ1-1,CASNPRGVRDTEAFF,TGTGCCAGCAACCCACGTGGGGTTAGGGATACTGAAGCTTTCTTT
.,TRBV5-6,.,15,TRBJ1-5,CASSLGPLGNQPQHF,TGTGCCAGCAGCTTGGGTCCTTTGGGCAATCAGCCCCAGCATTTT
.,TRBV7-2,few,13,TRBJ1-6,CASSLDGPSPLHF,TGTGCCAGCAGCTTAGATGGGCCGTCACCCCTCCACTTT
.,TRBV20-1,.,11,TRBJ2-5,CSARREETQYF,TGCAGTGCCCGCCGGGAAGAGACCCAGTACTTC
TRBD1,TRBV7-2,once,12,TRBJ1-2,CASSPQQGGYTF,TGTGCCAGCAGCCCGCAACAGGGGGGCTACACCTTC
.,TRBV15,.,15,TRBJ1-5,CATSSPQGFNQPQHF,TGTGCCACCAGCAGTCCCCAGGGTTTCAATCAGCCCCAGCATTTT
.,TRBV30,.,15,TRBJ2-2,CAWSVPGVNTGELFF,TGTGCCTGGAGTGTTCCCGGGGTAAACACCGGGGAGCTGTTTTTT
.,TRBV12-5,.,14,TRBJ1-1,CASGTGGLNTEAFF,TGTGCTAGTGGTACCGGGGGACTGAACACTGAAGCTTTCTTT
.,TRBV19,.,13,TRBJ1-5,CASSFGPKSGQHF,TGTGCCAGTAGTTTCGGCCCCAAGTCCGGTCAGCATTTT